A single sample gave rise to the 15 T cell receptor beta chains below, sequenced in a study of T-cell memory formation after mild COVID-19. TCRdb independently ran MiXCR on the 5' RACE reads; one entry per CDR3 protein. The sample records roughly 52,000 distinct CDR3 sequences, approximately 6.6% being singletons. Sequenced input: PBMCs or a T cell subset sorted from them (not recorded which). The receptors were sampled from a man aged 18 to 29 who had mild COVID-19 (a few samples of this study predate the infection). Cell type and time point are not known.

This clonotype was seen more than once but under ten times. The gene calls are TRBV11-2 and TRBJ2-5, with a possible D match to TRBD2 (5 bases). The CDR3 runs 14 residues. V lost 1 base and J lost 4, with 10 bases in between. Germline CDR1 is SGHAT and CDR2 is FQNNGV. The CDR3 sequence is CASSLGQGRETQYF. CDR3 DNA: TGTGCCAGCAGCTTAGGGCAAGGGAGAGAGACCCAGTACTTC.

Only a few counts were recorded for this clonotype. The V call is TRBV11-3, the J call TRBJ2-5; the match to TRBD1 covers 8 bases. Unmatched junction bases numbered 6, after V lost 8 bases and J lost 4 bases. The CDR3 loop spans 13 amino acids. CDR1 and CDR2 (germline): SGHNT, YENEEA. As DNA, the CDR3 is TGTGCCAGCGGTCAGGGGGCACGAGAGACCCAGTACTTC. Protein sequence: CASGQGARETQYF.

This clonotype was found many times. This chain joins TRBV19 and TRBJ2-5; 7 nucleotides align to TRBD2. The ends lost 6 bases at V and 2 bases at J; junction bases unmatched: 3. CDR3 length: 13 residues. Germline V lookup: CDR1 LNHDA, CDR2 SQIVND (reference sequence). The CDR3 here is CASSLGLQETQYF. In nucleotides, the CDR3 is TGTGCCAGTAGCTTGGGACTACAAGAGACCCAGTACTTC.

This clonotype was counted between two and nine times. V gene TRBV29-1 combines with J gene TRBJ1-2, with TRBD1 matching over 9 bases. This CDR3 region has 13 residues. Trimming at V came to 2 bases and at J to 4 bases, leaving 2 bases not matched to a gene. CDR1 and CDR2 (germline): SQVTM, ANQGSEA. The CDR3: CSVEPGQGYGYTF. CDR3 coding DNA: TGCAGCGTTGAACCGGGACAGGGCTATGGCTACACCTTC.

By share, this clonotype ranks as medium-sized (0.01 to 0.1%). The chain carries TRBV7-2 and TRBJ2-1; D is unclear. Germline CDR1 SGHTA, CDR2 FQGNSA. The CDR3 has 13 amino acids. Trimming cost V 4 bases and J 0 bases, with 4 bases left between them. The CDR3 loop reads CASSSNSYNEQFF. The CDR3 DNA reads TGTGCCAGCAGCTCCAACTCCTACAATGAGCAGTTCTTC.

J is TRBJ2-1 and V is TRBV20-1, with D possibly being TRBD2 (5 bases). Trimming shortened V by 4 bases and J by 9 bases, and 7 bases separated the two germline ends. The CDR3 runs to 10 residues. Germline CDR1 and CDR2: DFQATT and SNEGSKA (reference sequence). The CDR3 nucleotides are TGCAGTGCTAAAGAGGGTGAGCAGTTCTTC. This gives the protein CSAKEGEQFF.

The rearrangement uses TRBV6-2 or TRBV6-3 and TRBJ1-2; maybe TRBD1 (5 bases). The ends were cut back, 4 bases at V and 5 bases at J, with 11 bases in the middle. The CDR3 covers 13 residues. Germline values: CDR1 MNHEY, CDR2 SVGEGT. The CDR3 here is CASSLQAEYGYTF. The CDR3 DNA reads TGTGCCAGCAGTTTACAGGCGGAGTATGGCTACACCTTC.

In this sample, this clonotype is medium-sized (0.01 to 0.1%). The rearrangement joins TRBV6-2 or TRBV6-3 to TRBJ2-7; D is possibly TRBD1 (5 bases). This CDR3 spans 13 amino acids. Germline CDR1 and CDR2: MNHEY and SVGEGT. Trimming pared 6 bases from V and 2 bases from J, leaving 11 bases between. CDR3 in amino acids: CASRPPDTYEQYV. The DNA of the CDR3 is TGTGCCAGCAGGCCCCCGGACACCTACGAGCAGTACGTC.

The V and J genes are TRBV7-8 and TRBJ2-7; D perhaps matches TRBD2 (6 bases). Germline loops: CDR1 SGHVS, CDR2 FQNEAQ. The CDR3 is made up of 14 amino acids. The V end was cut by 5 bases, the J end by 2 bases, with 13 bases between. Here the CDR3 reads CASSPGLRTYEQYF. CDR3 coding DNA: TGTGCCAGCAGCCCGGGACTTCGAACCTACGAGCAGTACTTC.

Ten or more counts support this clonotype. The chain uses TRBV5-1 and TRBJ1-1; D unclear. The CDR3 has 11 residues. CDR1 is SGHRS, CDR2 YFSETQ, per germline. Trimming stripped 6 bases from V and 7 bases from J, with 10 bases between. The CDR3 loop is CASTGESEAFF. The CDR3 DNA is TGCGCCAGCACCGGGGAAAGTGAAGCTTTCTTT.

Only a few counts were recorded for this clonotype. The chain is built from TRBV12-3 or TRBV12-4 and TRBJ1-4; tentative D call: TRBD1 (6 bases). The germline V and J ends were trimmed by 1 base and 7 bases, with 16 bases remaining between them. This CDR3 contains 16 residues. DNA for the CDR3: TGTGCCAGCAGTTTAGGGCTTTTGGGGGCCGGTGAAAAACTGTTTTTT. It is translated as CASSLGLLGAGEKLFF.

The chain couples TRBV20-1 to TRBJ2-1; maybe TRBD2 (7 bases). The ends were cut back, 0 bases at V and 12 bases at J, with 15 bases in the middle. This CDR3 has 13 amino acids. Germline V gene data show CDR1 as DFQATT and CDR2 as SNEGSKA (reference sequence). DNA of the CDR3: TGCAGTGCTAGAGATCGGGCGGGGGCGCGGCAGTTCTTC. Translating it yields CSARDRAGARQFF.

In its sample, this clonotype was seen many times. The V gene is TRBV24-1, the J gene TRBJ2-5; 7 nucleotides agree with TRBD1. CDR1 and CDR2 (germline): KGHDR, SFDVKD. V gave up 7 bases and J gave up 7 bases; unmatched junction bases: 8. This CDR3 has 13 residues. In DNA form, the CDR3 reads TGTGCCACCAGACAGGGGAGTGTCGGGACCCAGTACTTC. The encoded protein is CATRQGSVGTQYF.

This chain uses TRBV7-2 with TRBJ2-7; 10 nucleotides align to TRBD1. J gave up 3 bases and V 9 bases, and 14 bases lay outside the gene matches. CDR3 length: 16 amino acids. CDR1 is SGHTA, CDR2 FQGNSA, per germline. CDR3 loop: CARRIHRTGGFYEQYV. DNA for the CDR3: TGTGCCAGAAGAATCCACCGGACAGGGGGTTTCTACGAGCAGTACGTC.

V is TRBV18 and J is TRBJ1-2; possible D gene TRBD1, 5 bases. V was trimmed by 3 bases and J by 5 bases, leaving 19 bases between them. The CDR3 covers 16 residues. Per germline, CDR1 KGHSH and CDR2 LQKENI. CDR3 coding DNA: TGTGCCAGCTCACCCACGACAGCGCTGTCCCTGTATGGCTACACCTTC. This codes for CASSPTTALSLYGYTF.